The clone carrying this TCR beta chain has just one count. Its antigen is currently unknown. Its ends do not fully match the called genes, so a read error is possible. These data originate in a study of cytomegalovirus exposure and HLA in healthy donors. Findings and limits, study-wide: Being productive about 87% or about 30% of the time was typical of most TCR beta V segments in an earlier analysis. A missense DCLRE1C variant was associated with V- and J-gene trimming of TCR beta chains in a later analysis, and an independent cohort replicated the association. Presence/absence analysis assumed near-uniform sequencing depth across donors.

CDR3 length equals 12 residues. Germline assignment: CDR1 SEHNR and CDR2 FQNEAQ (reference sequence). The PCR made use of 60 Vbeta and 13 Jbeta primers. TCRdb's table, derived via immunoSEQ multiplex PCR, lists solely in-frame clones and lacks some. This sample has fewer than 200,000 clones, with 70% to 80% found just once. V usage is TRBV7-9 and J usage is TRBJ2-7, with 9 bases fitting TRBD1. The clonotype was recovered from a man between 40 and 49 years old in good health and CMV-seronegative. The sample taken for sequencing was PBMCs. The CDR3 bases are TGTTCCAGCAGCAGACAGGGGGGCGAGCAGTACTTC. It yields the protein CSSSRQGGEQYF.